This TCR beta chain stems from a study of CD8+CD57+ T cells in acquired aplastic anemia. Study overall: Sorting CD4+ and CD8+ cells gave DNA averaging around 3 ug. Study conclusions and caveats: Almost 30 shared CD8+ CDR3s appeared highly expressed within patients' immunodominant clones. The study found no significant CD8+ Simpson's diversity difference between patients and controls.

Trimming removed 10 bases from V and 8 bases from J; junction bases left unmatched: 8. Germline loops: CDR1 MNHEY, CDR2 SMNVEV (reference sequence). CDR3 length equals 14 residues. Using genomic DNA as the template, TCR beta VDJ and CDR3 profiling was carried out. MiXCR, run by TCRdb on the reads, gives a single entry per CDR3 protein. This table has some 280,000 distinct CDR3 sequences, approximately 56% appearing once. This clonotype was detected ten times or more. As yet, its antigen is unknown. The TCR originated in a human donor with severe aplastic anemia or a healthy control (not recorded which). The chain employs TRBV27 and TRBJ2-1, with 13 bases lining up with TRBD2. Sequencing used sorted CD4+, CD8+, or CD8+CD57+ T cells (not recorded which) from PBMCs. CDR3 nucleotide sequence: TGTGCCACCCAGGGACTAGCGGGGAGGGATGAGCAGTTCTTC. Protein: CATQGLAGRDEQFF.